The T cell receptor beta chain under discussion was sequenced for a study of brain T cells in children with intractable seizures. Time point of the sample: blood from clinic visit 5 months post-surgery; TSC patient then seizure free. The data were produced by immunoSEQ multiplex PCR, yet TCRdb's version contains in-frame clones alone and is incomplete. The sample records 340,000 or so clones, 93% being singletons. Trimming shortened V by 2 bases and J by 7 bases, and 10 bases separated the two germline ends. This CDR3 contains 13 residues. The germline V gene has CDR1 KGHDR and CDR2 SFDVKD. The chain is built from TRBV24-1 and TRBJ1-2; D not certain. The origin of this receptor is a boy less than two years old with tuberous sclerosis and intractable seizures. Sample: peripheral blood, taken approximately 5 months after surgery. The CDR3 DNA is TGTGCCACCAGTGATTCGACGGTTTTTGGCTACACCTTC. It translates to CATSDSTVFGYTF.